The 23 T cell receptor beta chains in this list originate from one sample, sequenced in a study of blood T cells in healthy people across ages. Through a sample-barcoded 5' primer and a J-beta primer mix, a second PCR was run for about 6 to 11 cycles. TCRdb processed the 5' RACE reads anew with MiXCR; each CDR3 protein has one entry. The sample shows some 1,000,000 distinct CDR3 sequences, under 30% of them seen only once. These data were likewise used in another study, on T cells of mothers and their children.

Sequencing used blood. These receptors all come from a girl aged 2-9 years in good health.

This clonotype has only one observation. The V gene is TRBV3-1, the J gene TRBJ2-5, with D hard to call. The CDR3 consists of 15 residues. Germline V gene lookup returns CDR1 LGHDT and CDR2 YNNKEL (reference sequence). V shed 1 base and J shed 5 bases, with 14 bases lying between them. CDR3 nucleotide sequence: TGTGCCAGCAGCCAAGCGGTTGAGAGTTGGGAGACCCAGTACTTC. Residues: CASSQAVESWETQYF.

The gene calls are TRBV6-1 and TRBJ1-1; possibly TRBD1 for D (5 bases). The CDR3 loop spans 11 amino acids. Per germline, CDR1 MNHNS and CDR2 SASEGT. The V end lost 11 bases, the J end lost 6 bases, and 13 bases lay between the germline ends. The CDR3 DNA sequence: TGTGCCGCGTCACTAGGGGCTGAAGCTTTCTTT. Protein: CAASLGAEAFF.

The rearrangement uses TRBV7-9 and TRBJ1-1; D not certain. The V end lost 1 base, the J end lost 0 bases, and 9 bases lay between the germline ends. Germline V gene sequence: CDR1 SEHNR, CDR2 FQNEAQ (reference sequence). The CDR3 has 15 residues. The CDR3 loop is CASSLGSVLNTEAFF. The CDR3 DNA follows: TGTGCCAGCAGCTTAGGGTCAGTCCTGAACACTGAAGCTTTCTTT.

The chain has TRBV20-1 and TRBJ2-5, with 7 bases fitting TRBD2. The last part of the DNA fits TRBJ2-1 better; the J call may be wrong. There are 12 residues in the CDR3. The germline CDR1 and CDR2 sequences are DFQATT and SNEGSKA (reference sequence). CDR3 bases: TGCAGTGCGGGAGGGCTAGCGCATGAGCAGTTCTTC. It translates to CSAGGLAHEQFF.

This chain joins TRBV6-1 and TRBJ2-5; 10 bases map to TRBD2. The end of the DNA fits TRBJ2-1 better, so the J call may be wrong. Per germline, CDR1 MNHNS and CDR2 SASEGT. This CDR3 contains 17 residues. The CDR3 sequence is CASSEILAGAFNNEQFF. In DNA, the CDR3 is TGTGCCAGCAGTGAAATTCTAGCGGGGGCCTTTAACAATGAGCAGTTCTTC.

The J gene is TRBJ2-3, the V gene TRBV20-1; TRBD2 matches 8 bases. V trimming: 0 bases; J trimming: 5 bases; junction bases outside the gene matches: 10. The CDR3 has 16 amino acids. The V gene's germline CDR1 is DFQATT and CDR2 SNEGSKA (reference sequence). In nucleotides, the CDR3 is TGCAGTGCTAGAGATCCGCCGGGAGGGCCCCTAGATACGCAGTATTTT. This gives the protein CSARDPPGGPLDTQYF.

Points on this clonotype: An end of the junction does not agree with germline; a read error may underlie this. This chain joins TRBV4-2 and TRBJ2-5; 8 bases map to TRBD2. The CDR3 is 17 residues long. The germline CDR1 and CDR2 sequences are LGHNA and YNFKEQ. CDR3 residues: CGSSPGVAGYFQETQYF. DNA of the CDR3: TGTGGCAGCAGCCCCGGAGTAGCGGGGTATTTTCAAGAGACCCAGTACTTC.

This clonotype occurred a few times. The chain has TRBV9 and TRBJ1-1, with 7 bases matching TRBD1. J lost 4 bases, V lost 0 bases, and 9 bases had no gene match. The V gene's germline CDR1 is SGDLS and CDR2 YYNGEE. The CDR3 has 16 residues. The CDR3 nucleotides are TGTGCCAGCAGCGTAGCTGAAGGGGGCAAGGGCACTGAAGCTTTCTTT. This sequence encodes CASSVAEGGKGTEAFF.

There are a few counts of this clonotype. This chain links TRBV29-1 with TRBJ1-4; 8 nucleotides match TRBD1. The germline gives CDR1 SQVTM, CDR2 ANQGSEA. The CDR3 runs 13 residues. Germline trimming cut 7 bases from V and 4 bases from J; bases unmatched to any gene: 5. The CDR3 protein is CSAVGQDNEKLFF. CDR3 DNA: TGCAGCGCCGTGGGACAGGATAATGAAAAACTGTTTTTT.

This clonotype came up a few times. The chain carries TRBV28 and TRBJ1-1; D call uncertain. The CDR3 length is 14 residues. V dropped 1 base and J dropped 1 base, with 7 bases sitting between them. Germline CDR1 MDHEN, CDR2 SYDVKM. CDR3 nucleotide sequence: TGTGCCAGCAGTTTATATCCAGGGAACACTGAAGCTTTCTTT. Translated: CASSLYPGNTEAFF.

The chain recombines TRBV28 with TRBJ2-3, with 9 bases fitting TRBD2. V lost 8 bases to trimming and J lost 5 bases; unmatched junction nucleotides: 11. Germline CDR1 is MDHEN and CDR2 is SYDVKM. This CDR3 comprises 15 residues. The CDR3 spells CASQRRRGRGDTQYF. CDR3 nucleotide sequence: TGTGCCAGCCAGAGGCGGCGCGGGAGGGGAGATACGCAGTATTTT.

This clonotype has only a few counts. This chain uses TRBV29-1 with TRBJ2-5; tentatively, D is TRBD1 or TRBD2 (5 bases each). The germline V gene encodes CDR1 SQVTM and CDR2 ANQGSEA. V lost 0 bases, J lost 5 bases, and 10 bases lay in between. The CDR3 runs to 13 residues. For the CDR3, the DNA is TGCAGCGTTGAAGATGAGGGGCTGGAGACCCAGTACTTC. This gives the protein CSVEDEGLETQYF.

The CDR3 loop reads CASSQQESSYNEQFF. The CDR3 DNA reads as TGTGCCAGCAGCCAACAGGAGAGCTCCTACAATGAGCAGTTCTTC. The chain combines TRBV11-1 with TRBJ2-1, with a possible D match to TRBD1 (5 bases). The germline CDR1 and CDR2 sequences are SGHAT and FQDESV (reference sequence). The V and J ends lost 5 bases and 0 bases respectively, with 11 bases between them. This CDR3 has 15 residues.

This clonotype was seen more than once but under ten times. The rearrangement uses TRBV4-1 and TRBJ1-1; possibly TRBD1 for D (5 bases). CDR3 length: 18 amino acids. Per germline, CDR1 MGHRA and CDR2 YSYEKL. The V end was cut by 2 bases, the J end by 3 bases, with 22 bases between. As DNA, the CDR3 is TGCGCCAGCAGCCAATCCAGCCCCCCAGGGTTAGGAGACACTGAAGCTTTCTTT. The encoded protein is CASSQSSPPGLGDTEAFF.

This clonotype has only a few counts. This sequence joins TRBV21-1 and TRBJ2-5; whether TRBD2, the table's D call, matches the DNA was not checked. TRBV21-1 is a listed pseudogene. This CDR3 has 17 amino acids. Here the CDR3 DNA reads TGTGCCAGCAGCAAAGCTGGCGGGGGCCCTTTGTTGGAGACCCAGTACTTC. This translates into CASSKAGGGPLLETQYF.

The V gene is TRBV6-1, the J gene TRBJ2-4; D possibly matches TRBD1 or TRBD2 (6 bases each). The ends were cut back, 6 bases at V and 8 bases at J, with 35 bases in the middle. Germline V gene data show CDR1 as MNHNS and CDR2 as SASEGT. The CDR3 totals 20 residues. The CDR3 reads CASRGSSGAGVEGPWDIQYF. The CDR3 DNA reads TGTGCCAGCAGGGGGTCTTCGGGAGCAGGGGTTGAGGGACCGTGGGACATTCAGTACTTC.

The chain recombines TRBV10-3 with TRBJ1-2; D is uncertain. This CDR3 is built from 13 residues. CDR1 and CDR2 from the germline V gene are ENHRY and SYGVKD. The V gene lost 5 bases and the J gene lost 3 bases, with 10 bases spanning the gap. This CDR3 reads CAISRTDYYGYTF. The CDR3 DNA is TGTGCCATCAGTCGGACGGATTACTATGGCTACACCTTC.

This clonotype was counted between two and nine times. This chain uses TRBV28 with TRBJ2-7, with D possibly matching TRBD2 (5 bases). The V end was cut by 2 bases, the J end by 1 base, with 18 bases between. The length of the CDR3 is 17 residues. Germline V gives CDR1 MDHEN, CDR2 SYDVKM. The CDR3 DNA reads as TGTGCCAGCAGTTTAATTCTAAGAGGGCCTCAGTCCTACGAGCAGTACTTC. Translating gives CASSLILRGPQSYEQYF.

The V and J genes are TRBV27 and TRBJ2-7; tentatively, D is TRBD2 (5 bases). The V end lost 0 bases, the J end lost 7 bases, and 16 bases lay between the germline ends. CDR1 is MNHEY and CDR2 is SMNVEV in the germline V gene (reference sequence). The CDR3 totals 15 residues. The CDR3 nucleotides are TGTGCCAGCAGTTTATCTTACCGCCTCCGGGGTGAGCAGTACTTC. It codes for CASSLSYRLRGEQYF.

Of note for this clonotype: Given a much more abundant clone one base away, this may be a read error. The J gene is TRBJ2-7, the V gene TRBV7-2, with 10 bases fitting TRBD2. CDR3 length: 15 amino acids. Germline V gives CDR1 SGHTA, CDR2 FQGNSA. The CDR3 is CANSLVAGGVYEQYF. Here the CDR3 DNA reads TGTGCCAACAGCTTAGTAGCGGGAGGAGTCTACGAGCAGTACTTC.

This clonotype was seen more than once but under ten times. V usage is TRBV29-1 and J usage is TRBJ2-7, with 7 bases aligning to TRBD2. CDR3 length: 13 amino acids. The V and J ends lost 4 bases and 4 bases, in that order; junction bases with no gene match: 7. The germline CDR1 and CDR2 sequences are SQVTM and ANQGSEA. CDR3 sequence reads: CSVVLGGLYEQYF. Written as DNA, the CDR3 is TGCAGCGTTGTTTTGGGAGGGTTATACGAGCAGTACTTC.

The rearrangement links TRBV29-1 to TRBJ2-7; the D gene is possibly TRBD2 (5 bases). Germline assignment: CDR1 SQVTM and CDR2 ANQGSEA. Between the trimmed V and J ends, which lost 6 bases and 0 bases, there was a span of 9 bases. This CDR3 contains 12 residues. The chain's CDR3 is CSVARGSYEQYF. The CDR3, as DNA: TGCAGCGTCGCTCGGGGCTCCTACGAGCAGTACTTC.

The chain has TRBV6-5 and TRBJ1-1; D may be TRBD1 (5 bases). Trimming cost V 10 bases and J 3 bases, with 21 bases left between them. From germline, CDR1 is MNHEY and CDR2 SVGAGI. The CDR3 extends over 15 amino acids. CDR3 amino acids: CAINRHPTRDTEAFF. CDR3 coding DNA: TGTGCCATCAACCGACACCCGACCAGGGACACTGAAGCTTTCTTT.